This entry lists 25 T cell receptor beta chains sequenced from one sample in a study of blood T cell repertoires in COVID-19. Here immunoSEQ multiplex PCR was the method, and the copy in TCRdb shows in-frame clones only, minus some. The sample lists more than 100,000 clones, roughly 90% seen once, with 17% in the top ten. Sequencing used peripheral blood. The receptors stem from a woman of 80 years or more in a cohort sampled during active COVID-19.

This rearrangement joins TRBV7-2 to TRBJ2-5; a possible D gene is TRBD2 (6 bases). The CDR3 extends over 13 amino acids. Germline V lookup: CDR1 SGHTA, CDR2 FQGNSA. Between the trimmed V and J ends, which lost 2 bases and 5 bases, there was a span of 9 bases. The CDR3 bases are TGTGCCAGCAGCTTAACTAGCAGCGAGACCCAGTACTTC. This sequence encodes CASSLTSSETQYF.

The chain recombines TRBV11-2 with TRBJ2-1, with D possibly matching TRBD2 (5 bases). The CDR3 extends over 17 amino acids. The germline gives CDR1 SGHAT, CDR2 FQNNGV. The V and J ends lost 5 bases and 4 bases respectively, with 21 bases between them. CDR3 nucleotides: TGTGCCAGCAGCCCAAGCGGCGGGTTAGGGCGGTACAATGAGCAGTTCTTC. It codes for CASSPSGGLGRYNEQFF.

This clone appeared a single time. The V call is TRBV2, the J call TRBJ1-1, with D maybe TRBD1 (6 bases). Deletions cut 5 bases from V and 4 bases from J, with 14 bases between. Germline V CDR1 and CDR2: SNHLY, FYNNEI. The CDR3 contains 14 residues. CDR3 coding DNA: TGTGCCAGCAGTAGAGACAGGATGGTCACTGAAGCTTTCTTT. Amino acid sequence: CASSRDRMVTEAFF. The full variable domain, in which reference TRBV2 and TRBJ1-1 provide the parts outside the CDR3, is EPEVTQTPSHQVTQMGQEVILRCVPISNHLYFYWYRQILGQKVEFLVSFYNNEISEKSEIFDDQFSVERPDGSNFTLKIRSTKLEDSAMYFCASSRDRMVTEAFFGQGTRLTVV.

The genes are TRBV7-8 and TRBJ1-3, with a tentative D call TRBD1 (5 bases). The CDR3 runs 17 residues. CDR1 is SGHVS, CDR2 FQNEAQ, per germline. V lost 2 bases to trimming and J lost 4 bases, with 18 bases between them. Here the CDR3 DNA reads TGTGCCAGCAGCTTAAATTCAGGGCCTGCGACGGGAAACACCATATATTTT. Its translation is CASSLNSGPATGNTIYF.

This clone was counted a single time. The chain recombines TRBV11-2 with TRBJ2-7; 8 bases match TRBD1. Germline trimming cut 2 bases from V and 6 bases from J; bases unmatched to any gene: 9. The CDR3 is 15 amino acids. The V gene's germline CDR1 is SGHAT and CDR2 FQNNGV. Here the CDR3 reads CASSLTPDRAVEQYF. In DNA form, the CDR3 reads TGTGCCAGCAGCTTAACCCCGGACAGGGCGGTCGAGCAGTACTTC.

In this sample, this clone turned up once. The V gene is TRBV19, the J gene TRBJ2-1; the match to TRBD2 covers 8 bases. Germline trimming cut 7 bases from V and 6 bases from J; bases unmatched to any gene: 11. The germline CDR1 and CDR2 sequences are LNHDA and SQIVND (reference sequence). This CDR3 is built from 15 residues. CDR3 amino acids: CASTFFGGAFNEQFF. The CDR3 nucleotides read TGTGCCAGTACCTTCTTCGGGGGGGCCTTCAATGAGCAGTTCTTC.

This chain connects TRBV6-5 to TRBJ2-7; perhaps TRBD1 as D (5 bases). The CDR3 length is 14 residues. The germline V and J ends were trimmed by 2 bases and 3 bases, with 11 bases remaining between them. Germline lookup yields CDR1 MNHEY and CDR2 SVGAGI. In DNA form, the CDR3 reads TGTGCCAGCAGTTACCTAGGGGCAAACTACGAGCAGTACTTC. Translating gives CASSYLGANYEQYF.

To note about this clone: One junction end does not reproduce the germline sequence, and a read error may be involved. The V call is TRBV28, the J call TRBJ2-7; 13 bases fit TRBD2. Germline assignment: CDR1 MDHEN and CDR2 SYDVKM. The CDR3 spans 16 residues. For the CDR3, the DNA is TGTGCCAGCAGTTTTGAGCAGGGACTAGCGGGATACGGGCAGTACTTC. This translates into CASSFEQGLAGYGQYF.

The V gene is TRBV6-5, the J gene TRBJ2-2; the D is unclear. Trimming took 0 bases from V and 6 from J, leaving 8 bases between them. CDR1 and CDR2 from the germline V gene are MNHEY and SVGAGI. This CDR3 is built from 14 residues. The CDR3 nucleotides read TGTGCCAGCAGTTACTCGACTTCCCCCGGGGAGCTGTTTTTT. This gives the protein CASSYSTSPGELFF.

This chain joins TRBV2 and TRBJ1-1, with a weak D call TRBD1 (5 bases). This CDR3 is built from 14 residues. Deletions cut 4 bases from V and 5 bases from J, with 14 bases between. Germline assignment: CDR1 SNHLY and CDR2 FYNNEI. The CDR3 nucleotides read TGTGCCAGCAGTGTCGGTGGGGGGAGGACTGAAGCTTTCTTT. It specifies CASSVGGGRTEAFF.

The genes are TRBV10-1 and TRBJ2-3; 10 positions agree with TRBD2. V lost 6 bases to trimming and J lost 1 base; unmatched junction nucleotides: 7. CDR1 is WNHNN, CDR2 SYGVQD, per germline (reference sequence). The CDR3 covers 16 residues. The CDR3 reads CASSPLAGGRTDTQYF. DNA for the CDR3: TGCGCCAGCAGCCCTTTAGCGGGAGGCCGCACAGATACGCAGTATTTT.

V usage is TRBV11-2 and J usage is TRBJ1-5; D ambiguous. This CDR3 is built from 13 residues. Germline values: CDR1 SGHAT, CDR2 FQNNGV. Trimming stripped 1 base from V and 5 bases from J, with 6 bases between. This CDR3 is CASSLGGDQPQHF. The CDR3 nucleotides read TGTGCCAGCAGCTTAGGGGGAGATCAGCCCCAGCATTTT.

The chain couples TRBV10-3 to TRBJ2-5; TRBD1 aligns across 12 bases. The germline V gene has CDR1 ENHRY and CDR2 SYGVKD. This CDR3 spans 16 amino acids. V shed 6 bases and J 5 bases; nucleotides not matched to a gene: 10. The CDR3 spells CAISLGQGASKETQYF. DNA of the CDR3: TGTGCCATCAGCCTGGGACAGGGGGCCTCGAAGGAGACCCAGTACTTC.

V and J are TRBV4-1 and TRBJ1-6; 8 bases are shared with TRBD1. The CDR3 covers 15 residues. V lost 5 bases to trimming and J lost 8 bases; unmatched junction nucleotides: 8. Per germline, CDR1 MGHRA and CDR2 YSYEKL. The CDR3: CASSFRTGLDSPLHF. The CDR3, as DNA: TGCGCCAGCAGCTTCCGGACAGGGTTGGATTCACCCCTCCACTTT.

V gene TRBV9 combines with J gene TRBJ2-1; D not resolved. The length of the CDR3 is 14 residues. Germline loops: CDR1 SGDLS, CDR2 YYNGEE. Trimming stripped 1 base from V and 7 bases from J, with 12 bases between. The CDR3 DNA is TGTGCCAGCAGCGTACCAGGTAGTTTAAATGAGCAGTTCTTC. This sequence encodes CASSVPGSLNEQFF.

CDR3 nucleotide sequence: TGTGCCAGCAGTACAGGGGGGGACGTCAATGAGCAGTTCTTC. It encodes CASSTGGDVNEQFF. The chain employs TRBV6-5 and TRBJ2-1; tentative D call: TRBD1 (8 bases). This CDR3 is built from 14 residues. The germline V and J ends were trimmed by 5 bases and 6 bases, with 14 bases remaining between them. Germline lookup yields CDR1 MNHEY and CDR2 SVGAGI.

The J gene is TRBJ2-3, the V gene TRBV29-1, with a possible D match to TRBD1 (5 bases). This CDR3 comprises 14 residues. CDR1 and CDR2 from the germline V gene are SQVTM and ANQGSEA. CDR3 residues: CTSLAGPFTDTQYF. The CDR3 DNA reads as TGCACCTCCCTGGCAGGGCCGTTCACAGATACGCAGTATTTT.

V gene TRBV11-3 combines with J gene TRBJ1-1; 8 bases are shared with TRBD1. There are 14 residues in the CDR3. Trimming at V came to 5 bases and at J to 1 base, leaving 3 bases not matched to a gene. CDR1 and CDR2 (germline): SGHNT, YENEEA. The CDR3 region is CASSPGQGNTEAFF. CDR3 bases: TGTGCCAGCAGCCCCGGACAGGGGAACACTGAAGCTTTCTTT. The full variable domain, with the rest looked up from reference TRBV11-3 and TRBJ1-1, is EAGVVQSPRYKIIEKKQPVAFWCNPISGHNTLYWYLQNLGQGPELLIRYENEEAVDDSQLPKDRFSAERLKGVDSTLKIQPAELGDSAVYLCASSPGQGNTEAFFGQGTRLTVV.

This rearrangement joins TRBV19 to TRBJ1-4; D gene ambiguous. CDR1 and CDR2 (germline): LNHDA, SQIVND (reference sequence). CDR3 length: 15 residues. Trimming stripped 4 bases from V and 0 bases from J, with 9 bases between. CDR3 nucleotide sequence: TGTGCCAGTAGTACCCTCGGGACAACTAATGAAAAACTGTTTTTT. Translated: CASSTLGTTNEKLFF. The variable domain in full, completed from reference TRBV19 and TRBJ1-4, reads DGGITQSPKYLFRKEGQNVTLSCEQNLNHDAMYWYRQDPGQGLRLIYYSQIVNDFQKGDIAEGYSVSREKKESFPLTVTSAQKNPTAFYLCASSTLGTTNEKLFFGSGTQLSVL.

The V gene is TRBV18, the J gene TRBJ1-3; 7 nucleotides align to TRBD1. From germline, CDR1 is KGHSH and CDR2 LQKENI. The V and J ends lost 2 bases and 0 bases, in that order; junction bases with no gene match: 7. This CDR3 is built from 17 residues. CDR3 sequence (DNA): TGTGCCAGCTCACCATCGGGACAGAGGTTCTCTGGAAACACCATATATTTT. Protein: CASSPSGQRFSGNTIYF.

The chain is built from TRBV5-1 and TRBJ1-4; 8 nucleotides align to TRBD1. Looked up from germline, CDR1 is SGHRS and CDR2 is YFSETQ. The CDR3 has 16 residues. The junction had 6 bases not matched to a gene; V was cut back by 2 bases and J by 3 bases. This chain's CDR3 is CASSLGQGISNEKLFF. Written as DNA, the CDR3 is TGCGCCAGCAGCTTAGGACAGGGCATTTCTAATGAAAAACTGTTTTTT.

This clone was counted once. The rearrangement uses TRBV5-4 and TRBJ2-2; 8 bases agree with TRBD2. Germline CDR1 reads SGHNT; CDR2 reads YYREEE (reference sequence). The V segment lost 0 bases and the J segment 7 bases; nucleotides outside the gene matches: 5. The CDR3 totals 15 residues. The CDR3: CASSLGQRGSGELFF. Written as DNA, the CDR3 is TGTGCCAGCAGCTTGGGCCAGCGGGGGAGCGGGGAGCTGTTTTTT.

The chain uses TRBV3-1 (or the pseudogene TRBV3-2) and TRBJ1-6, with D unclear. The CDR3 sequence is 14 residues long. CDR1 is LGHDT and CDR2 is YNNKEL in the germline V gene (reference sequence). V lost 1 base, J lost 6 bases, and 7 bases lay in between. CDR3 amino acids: CASSQVVGNSPLHF. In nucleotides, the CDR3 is TGTGCCAGCAGCCAAGTGGTCGGTAATTCACCCCTCCACTTT.

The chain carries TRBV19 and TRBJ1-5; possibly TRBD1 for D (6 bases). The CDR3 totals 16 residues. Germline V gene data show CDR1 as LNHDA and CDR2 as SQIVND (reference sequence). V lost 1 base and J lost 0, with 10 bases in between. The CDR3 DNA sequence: TGTGCCAGTAGTATAGGGGGGACATTTAGCAATCAGCCCCAGCATTTT. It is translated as CASSIGGTFSNQPQHF.

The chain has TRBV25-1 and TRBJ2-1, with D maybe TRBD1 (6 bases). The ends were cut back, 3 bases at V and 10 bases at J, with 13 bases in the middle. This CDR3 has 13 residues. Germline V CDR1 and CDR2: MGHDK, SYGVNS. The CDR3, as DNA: TGTGCCAGCAGTGATCTCCCAGGGGCGGAGCAGTTCTTC. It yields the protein CASSDLPGAEQFF.